The next 27 T cell receptor beta chains were all read from a single sample in a study of T cell changes during pregnancy in multiple sclerosis. Assay used: immunoSEQ multiplex PCR; TCRdb lists only in-frame clones, some missing. The sample lists tens of thousands of clones, about 92% occurring once. The sequences come from peripheral blood, collected after pregnancy. Receptor source: a female donor with multiple sclerosis, enrolled in a pregnancy study.

J is TRBJ2-1 and V is TRBV7-6; possible D gene TRBD2, 5 bases. The CDR3 runs to 15 residues. Between the trimmed V and J ends, which lost 5 bases and 2 bases, there was a span of 13 bases. Germline V gene sequence: CDR1 SGHVS, CDR2 FNYEAQ. As DNA, the CDR3 is TGTGCCAGCAGCCCCCCCAAGGGAGCCTACAATGAGCAGTTCTTC. Translated: CASSPPKGAYNEQFF.

This clone was detected only once. The rearrangement links TRBV18 to TRBJ1-4, with 8 bases aligning to TRBD1. The CDR3 is 13 amino acids. V shed 4 bases, J shed 5 bases, and the junction held 0 bases outside the gene matches. The germline CDR1 and CDR2 sequences are KGHSH and LQKENI. CDR3 loop: CASSRDRNEKLFF. CDR3 nucleotides: TGTGCCAGCTCACGGGACAGGAATGAAAAACTGTTTTTT. The entire variable domain, with the rest obtained from reference TRBV18 and TRBJ1-4, is as follows: NAGVMQNPRHLVRRRGQEARLRCSPMKGHSHVYWYRQLPEEGLKFMVYLQKENIIDESGMPKERFSAEFPKEGPSILRIQQVVRGDSAAYFCASSRDRNEKLFFGSGTQLSVL.

The V gene is TRBV29-1, the J gene TRBJ2-1; 9 nucleotides agree with TRBD1. Germline assignment: CDR1 SQVTM and CDR2 ANQGSEA. The CDR3 has 14 residues. The J segment lost 5 bases and the V segment lost 8 bases, leaving 10 bases of the junction unmatched. The CDR3 DNA reads as TGCAGCACCCCCTCGGACAGGGGTCACAATGAGCAGTTCTTC. The encoded protein is CSTPSDRGHNEQFF.

This sequence joins TRBV6-6 and TRBJ1-6; weak D call: TRBD1 (5 bases). Germline CDR1 and CDR2: MNHNY and SVGAGI (reference sequence). The CDR3 totals 14 residues. V lost 7 bases, J lost 6 bases, and 13 bases lay in between. This chain's CDR3 is CASTWGGANSPLHF. In DNA form, the CDR3 reads TGTGCCAGCACCTGGGGAGGGGCTAATTCACCCCTCCACTTT.

This sequence joins TRBV11-2 and TRBJ1-2; no reliable D call. The V gene's germline CDR1 is SGHAT and CDR2 FQNNGV. The CDR3 totals 12 residues. V was shortened by 6 bases and J by 4 bases, with 9 bases between the two germline ends. The CDR3 coding sequence is TGTGCCAGCAGTGAGGTCCTCTATGGCTACACCTTC. Translation gives CASSEVLYGYTF.

This chain connects TRBV6-6 to TRBJ2-1; 10 bases agree with TRBD2. CDR3 length: 15 residues. The germline V gene has CDR1 MNHNY and CDR2 SVGAGI (reference sequence). Trimming took 10 bases from V and 7 from J; bases not matched to a gene: 13. The CDR3 sequence is CATSGSGGKGNEQFF. DNA for the CDR3: TGTGCCACCTCGGGTAGCGGGGGGAAGGGAAATGAGCAGTTCTTC.

The chain combines TRBV11-2 with TRBJ1-1, with 9 bases fitting TRBD1. J was trimmed by 7 bases and V by 5 bases; bases with no gene match: 11. Germline CDR1 reads SGHAT; CDR2 reads FQNNGV. The CDR3 is made up of 15 amino acids. Here the CDR3 reads CASSLRQGGGGEAFF. In nucleotides, the CDR3 is TGTGCCAGCAGCCTTAGACAGGGGGGCGGTGGTGAAGCTTTCTTT. The full variable domain, its missing parts supplied by reference TRBV11-2 and TRBJ1-1, is EAGVAQSPRYKIIEKRQSVAFWCNPISGHATLYWYQQILGQGPKLLIQFQNNGVVDDSQLPKDRFSAERLKGVDSTLKIQPAKLEDSAVYLCASSLRQGGGGEAFFGQGTRLTVV.

The chain uses TRBV27 and TRBJ1-1; possible D gene TRBD1, 6 bases. V lost 4 bases and J lost 9, with 15 bases in between. The CDR3 runs 13 residues. Germline CDR1 and CDR2: MNHEY and SMNVEV (reference sequence). The CDR3 region has the DNA TGTGCCAGCAGTTCCCGCGACAGGATGCAAGCTTTCTTT. This sequence encodes CASSSRDRMQAFF.

This rearrangement joins TRBV7-8 to TRBJ1-2, with a weak D call TRBD1 (5 bases). Germline values: CDR1 SGHVS, CDR2 FQNEAQ. The length of the CDR3 is 15 residues. V was trimmed by 1 base and J by 4 bases, leaving 13 bases between them. This CDR3 reads CASSLEPGVRYGYTF. CDR3 in DNA: TGTGCCAGCAGCTTAGAACCGGGGGTCCGCTATGGCTACACCTTC.

V usage is TRBV4-1 and J usage is TRBJ1-5; tentatively, D is TRBD1 (5 bases). The V end was cut by 4 bases, the J end by 4 bases, with 17 bases between. Germline V gene sequence: CDR1 MGHRA, CDR2 YSYEKL. The CDR3 is 16 residues long. CDR3 loop: CASSPLGTLLNQPQHF. The CDR3, as DNA: TGCGCCAGCAGCCCGCTCGGGACTCTACTTAATCAGCCCCAGCATTTT.

The J gene is TRBJ1-4, the V gene TRBV7-9, with D possibly TRBD1 on 6 matching bases. The CDR3 length is 14 residues. V was shortened by 5 bases and J by 8 bases, with 15 bases between the two germline ends. From germline, CDR1 is SEHNR and CDR2 FQNEAQ (reference sequence). The CDR3 sequence is CASSDTGIGEKLFF. DNA of the CDR3: TGTGCCAGCAGCGATACAGGGATAGGGGAAAAACTGTTTTTT.

CDR3 sequence reads: CASSTYPDRGSPLHF. The CDR3 nucleotides are TGTGCCAGTAGTACCTATCCAGACAGGGGCTCACCCCTCCACTTT. This chain joins TRBV19 and TRBJ1-6, with TRBD1 matching over 8 bases. The CDR3 has 15 amino acids. The junction had 9 bases not matched to a gene; V was cut back by 4 bases and J by 10 bases. CDR1 and CDR2 from the germline V gene are LNHDA and SQIVND (reference sequence).

This clone appeared once. This sequence joins TRBV7-9 and TRBJ2-7; 8 bases line up with TRBD1. J gave up 7 bases and V 5 bases, and 10 bases lay outside the gene matches. CDR1 SEHNR and CDR2 FQNEAQ come from the germline V gene (reference sequence). The CDR3 is 14 residues long. In DNA form, the CDR3 reads TGTGCCAGCAGCCCGGGACAGGTACTTAGGGAGCAGTACTTC. Protein product: CASSPGQVLREQYF.

V gene TRBV15 combines with J gene TRBJ2-5, with 8 bases fitting TRBD2. The V gene's germline CDR1 is LNHNV and CDR2 YYDKDF (reference sequence). This CDR3 is 16 amino acids long. V dropped 7 bases and J dropped 2; count of bases not matched to a gene: 12. CDR3 DNA sequence: TGTGCCACCAAAGGGGGGGTAGCGGGGCCACAAGAGACCCAGTACTTC. It codes for CATKGGVAGPQETQYF.

This rearrangement joins TRBV6-5 to TRBJ1-2, with 7 bases fitting TRBD1. V trimming: 0 bases; J trimming: 3 bases; junction bases outside the gene matches: 7. The CDR3 has 16 amino acids. CDR1 and CDR2 (germline): MNHEY, SVGAGI. CDR3 region: CASSYSIQGEDYGYTF. CDR3 DNA sequence: TGTGCCAGCAGTTACTCGATTCAGGGGGAGGACTATGGCTACACCTTC.

The V call is TRBV10-3, the J call TRBJ2-3; 7 bases match TRBD1. Germline lookup yields CDR1 ENHRY and CDR2 SYGVKD. CDR3 size: 12 residues. Germline trimming cut 7 bases from V and 4 bases from J; bases unmatched to any gene: 2. CDR3 sequence: CAIKGTADTQYF. The CDR3 coding sequence is TGTGCCATCAAGGGGACAGCAGATACGCAGTATTTT.

The sample holds one count of this clone. The genes are TRBV29-1 and TRBJ2-1; TRBD2 matches 9 bases. V dropped 4 bases and J dropped 0; count of bases not matched to a gene: 7. Per germline, CDR1 SQVTM and CDR2 ANQGSEA. The CDR3 contains 16 residues. The CDR3 DNA follows: TGCAGCGTTGTCAAGAGCGGGGGGAGCTCCTACAATGAGCAGTTCTTC. Translated, it gives CSVVKSGGSSYNEQFF.

This rearrangement joins TRBV4-3 to TRBJ2-7, with 9 bases aligning to TRBD1. Germline values: CDR1 LGHNA, CDR2 YSLEER. The CDR3 is 14 residues long. Trimming took 1 base from V and 2 from J; bases not matched to a gene: 0. The CDR3 region has the DNA TGCGCCAGCAGCCAAGGACAGGGGGCCTACGAGCAGTACTTC. Protein: CASSQGQGAYEQYF.

This chain links TRBV2 with TRBJ2-3, with TRBD2 identical over 7 bases. Germline CDR1 and CDR2: SNHLY and FYNNEI. V shed 3 bases, J shed 6 bases, and the junction held 9 bases outside the gene matches. CDR3 length equals 15 residues. The CDR3 reads CASSDEGLPSDTQYF. CDR3 nucleotide sequence: TGTGCCAGCAGTGACGAGGGACTACCGTCCGATACGCAGTATTTT.

The rearrangement links TRBV30 to TRBJ1-2, with D unclear. The CDR3 length is 11 residues. Germline values: CDR1 GTSNPN, CDR2 SVGIG (reference sequence). Trimming took 4 bases from V and 8 from J, leaving 11 bases between them. CDR3 coding DNA: TGTGCCTGGACTGCGGGTGAAGGCTACACCTTC. As protein: CAWTAGEGYTF.

This chain links TRBV7-3 with TRBJ2-1, with D perhaps TRBD1 (6 bases). Deletions cut 6 bases from V and 0 bases from J, with 18 bases between. CDR1 and CDR2 (germline): SGHTA, FQGTGA. CDR3 length: 17 residues. CDR3 coding DNA: TGTGCCAGCAGTTGGACCGGGACAACGAGCTCCTACAATGAGCAGTTCTTC. Residues: CASSWTGTTSSYNEQFF.

This clone was seen only once. The chain couples TRBV7-6 to TRBJ2-3, with D maybe TRBD2 (5 bases). Between the trimmed V and J ends, which lost 1 base and 8 bases, there was a span of 22 bases. Germline assignment: CDR1 SGHVS and CDR2 FNYEAQ. The CDR3 sequence is 17 residues long. The CDR3, as DNA: TGTGCCAGCAGCTTAGGCGCCACTCCTGGACGGGGTCGTACGCAGTATTTT. It specifies CASSLGATPGRGRTQYF. The whole variable domain, remainder taken from reference TRBV7-6 and TRBJ2-3, is GAGVSQSPRYKVTKRGQDVALRCDPISGHVSLYWYRQALGQGPEFLTYFNYEAQQDKSGLPNDRFSAERPEGSISTLTIQRTEQRDSAMYRCASSLGATPGRGRTQYFGPGTRLTVL.

The chain is built from TRBV4-3 and TRBJ2-3; tentative D call: TRBD2 (5 bases). Trimming removed 4 bases from V and 1 base from J, with 15 bases in between. This CDR3 has 16 residues. Per the germline V gene, CDR1 is LGHNA and CDR2 is YSLEER. The CDR3 spells CASSPGLSYRTDTQYF. In DNA, the CDR3 is TGCGCCAGCAGCCCTGGACTGAGTTACCGCACAGATACGCAGTATTTT.

This chain links TRBV7-2 with TRBJ1-2; 10 positions agree with TRBD1. This CDR3 is 15 amino acids long. The V gene end was trimmed by 5 bases and the J gene end by 6 bases; junction bases not matched to a gene: 9. Germline lookup yields CDR1 SGHTA and CDR2 FQGNSA. The CDR3 sequence: CASSPRQGAIDGYTF. CDR3 nucleotides: TGTGCCAGCAGCCCTCGACAGGGGGCAATAGATGGCTACACCTTC.

This rearrangement joins TRBV7-8 to TRBJ1-2, with TRBD1 identical over 7 bases. Germline values: CDR1 SGHVS, CDR2 FQNEAQ. The ends lost 5 bases at V and 8 bases at J; junction bases unmatched: 8. This CDR3 region has 13 residues. As DNA, the CDR3 is TGTGCCAGCAGCCCAGGGGGGCGGATAGGCTACACCTTC. Protein product: CASSPGGRIGYTF.

The chain joins TRBV18 to TRBJ2-7, with D uncertain. The CDR3 contains 14 residues. V lost 3 bases and J lost 7, with 16 bases in between. Germline CDR1 KGHSH, CDR2 LQKENI. This chain's CDR3 is CASSPYPSLWEQYF. CDR3 coding DNA: TGTGCCAGCTCACCCTACCCCTCCCTATGGGAGCAGTACTTC.

The J gene is TRBJ2-1, the V gene TRBV6-6; D remains ambiguous. The CDR3 has 15 residues. Germline V gene sequence: CDR1 MNHNY, CDR2 SVGAGI (reference sequence). Trimming took off 4 bases at V and 0 bases at J, with 10 bases between the two ends. CDR3 in amino acids: CASSFPTSSYNEQFF. In DNA form, the CDR3 reads TGTGCCAGCAGTTTCCCCACCAGCTCCTACAATGAGCAGTTCTTC.